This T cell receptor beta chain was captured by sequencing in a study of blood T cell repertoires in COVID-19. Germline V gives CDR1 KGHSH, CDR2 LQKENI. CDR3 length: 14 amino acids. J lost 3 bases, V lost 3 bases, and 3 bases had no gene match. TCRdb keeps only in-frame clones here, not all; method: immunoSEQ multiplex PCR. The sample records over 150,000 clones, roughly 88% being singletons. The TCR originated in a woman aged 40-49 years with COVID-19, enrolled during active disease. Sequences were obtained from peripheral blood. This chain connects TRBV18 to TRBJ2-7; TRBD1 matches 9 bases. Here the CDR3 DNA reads TGTGCCAGCTCACCCGGGACAGGGCACTACGAGCAGTACTTC. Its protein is CASSPGTGHYEQYF.